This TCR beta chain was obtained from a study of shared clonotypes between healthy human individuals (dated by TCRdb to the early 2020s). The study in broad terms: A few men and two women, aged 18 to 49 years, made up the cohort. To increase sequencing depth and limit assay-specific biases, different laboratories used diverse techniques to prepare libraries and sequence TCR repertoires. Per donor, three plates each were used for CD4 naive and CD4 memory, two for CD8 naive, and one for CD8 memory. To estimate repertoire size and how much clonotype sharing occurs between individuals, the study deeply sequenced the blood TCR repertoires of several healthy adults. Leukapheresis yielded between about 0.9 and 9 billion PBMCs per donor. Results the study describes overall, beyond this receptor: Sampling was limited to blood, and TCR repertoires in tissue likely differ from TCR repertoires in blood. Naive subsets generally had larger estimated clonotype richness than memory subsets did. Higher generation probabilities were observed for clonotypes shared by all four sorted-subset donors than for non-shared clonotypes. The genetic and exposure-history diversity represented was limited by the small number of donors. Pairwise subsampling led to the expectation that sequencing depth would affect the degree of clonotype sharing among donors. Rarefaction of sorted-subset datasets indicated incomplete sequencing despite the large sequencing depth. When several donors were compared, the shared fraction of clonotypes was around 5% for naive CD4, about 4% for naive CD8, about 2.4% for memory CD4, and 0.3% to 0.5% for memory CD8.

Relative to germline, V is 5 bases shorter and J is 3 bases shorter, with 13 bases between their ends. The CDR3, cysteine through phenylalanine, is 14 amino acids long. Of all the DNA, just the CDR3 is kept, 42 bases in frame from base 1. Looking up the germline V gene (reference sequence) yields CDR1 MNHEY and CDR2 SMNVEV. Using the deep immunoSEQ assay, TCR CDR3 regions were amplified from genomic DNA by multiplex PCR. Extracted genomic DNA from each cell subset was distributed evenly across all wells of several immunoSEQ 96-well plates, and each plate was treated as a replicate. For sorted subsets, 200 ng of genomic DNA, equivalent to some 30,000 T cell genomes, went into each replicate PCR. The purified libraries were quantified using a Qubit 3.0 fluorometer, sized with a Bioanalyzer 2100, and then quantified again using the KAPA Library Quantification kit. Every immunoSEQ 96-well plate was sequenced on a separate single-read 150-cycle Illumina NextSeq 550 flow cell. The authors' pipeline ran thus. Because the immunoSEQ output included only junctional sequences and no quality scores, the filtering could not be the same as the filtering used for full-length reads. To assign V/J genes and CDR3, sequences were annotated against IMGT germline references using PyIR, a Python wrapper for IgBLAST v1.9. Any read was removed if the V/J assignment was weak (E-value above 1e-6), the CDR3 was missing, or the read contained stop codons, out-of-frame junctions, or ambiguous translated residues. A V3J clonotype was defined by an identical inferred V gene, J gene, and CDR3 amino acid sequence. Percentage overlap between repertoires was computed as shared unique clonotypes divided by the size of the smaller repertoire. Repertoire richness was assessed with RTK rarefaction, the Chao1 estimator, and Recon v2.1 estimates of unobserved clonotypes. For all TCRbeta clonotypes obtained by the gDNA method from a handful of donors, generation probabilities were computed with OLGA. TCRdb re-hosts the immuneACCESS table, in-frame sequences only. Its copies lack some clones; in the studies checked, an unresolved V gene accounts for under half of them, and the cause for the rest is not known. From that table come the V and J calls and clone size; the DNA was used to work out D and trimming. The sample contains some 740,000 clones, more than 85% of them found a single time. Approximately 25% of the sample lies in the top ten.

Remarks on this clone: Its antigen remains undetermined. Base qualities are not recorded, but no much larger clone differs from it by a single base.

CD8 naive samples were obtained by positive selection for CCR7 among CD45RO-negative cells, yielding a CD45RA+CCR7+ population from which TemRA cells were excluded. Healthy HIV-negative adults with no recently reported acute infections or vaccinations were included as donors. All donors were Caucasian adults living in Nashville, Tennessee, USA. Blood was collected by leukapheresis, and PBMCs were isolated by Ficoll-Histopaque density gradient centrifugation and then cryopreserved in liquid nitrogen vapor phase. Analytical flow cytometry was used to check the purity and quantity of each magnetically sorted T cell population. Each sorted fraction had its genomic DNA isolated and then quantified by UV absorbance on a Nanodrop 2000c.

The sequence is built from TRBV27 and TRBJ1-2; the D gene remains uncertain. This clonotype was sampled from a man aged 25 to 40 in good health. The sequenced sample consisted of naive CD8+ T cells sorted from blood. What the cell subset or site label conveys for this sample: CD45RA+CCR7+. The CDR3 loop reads CASSQYGPDYGYTF. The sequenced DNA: TGTGCCAGCAGTCAATATGGACCGGACTATGGCTACACCTTC.